This T cell receptor (beta chain) was captured in a study of T cell changes during pregnancy in multiple sclerosis (dated 2019 in TCRdb). The study in broad terms: The study looked at changes in the T cell repertoire across pregnancy in women with multiple sclerosis.

The library was generated by the immunoSEQ multiplex PCR assay. Imported from immuneACCESS, the table was reduced by TCRdb to in-frame sequences with V and J called. These copies leave out some clones; in studies compared against another copy, an unresolved V gene accounts for under half, and the cause of the remainder is not known. The sample records around 80,000 clones, just over 90% of which are singletons. Almost 1.5% of the sample lies in the top ten. This clone appeared once. There is no known antigen for this receptor. Base-call qualities are not available, and no considerably larger clone is one nucleotide away. The specimen comprised peripheral blood, sampled before pregnancy. The clonotype originates from a female donor with multiple sclerosis, enrolled in a pregnancy study.

The CDR3: CASSPVVINYGYTF. The DNA sequence is TGTGCCAGCAGCCCGGTGGTTATTAACTATGGCTACACCTTC. The V and J genes are TRBV6-5 and TRBJ1-2; the D gene is unclear. V is shortened by 6 bases, J by 1 base, and the region joining them spans 12 bases. The germline V gene gives CDR1 as MNHEY and CDR2 as SVGAGI. From the cysteine through the phenylalanine, the CDR3 covers 14 amino acids. Only the CDR3 part of the read is kept: 42 bases, read in frame from the first base.